Below are 27 T cell receptor beta chains sequenced from a single sample in a study of blood T cell repertoires in COVID-19 (dated by TCRdb to 2018 to 2021). Library method: the immunoSEQ multiplex PCR assay. The clones in this table, taken by TCRdb from immuneACCESS, are in-frame only. Not every clone is retained; where verified, under half of the shortfall comes from an unresolved V gene, and the cause of the rest is unknown. In this sample the table shows about 100,000 clones, approximately 81% of which occur a single time. The ten biggest clones cover around 2% of the sample. Sequences were obtained from peripheral blood. These receptors were taken from a woman between 65 and 79 years old with active or convalescent COVID-19.

V gene TRBV19 combines with J gene TRBJ2-5, with TRBD1 as a possible D gene (6 bases). V shed 5 bases and J shed 4 bases, with 11 bases lying between them. CDR1 is LNHDA and CDR2 is SQIVND in the germline V gene (reference sequence). The CDR3 spans 13 residues. The CDR3 protein is CASSRQVGETQYF. CDR3 coding DNA: TGTGCCAGTAGTCGACAGGTTGGAGAGACCCAGTACTTC.

This chain connects TRBV2 to TRBJ2-7; possibly TRBD2 for D (6 bases). Germline lookup yields CDR1 SNHLY and CDR2 FYNNEI. Trimming removed 6 bases at V and 4 bases at J, with 16 bases between. The CDR3 spans 14 residues. CDR3 amino acids: CASSRDSGGYEQYF. The CDR3 DNA follows: TGTGCCAGCAGCCGGGACTCAGGCGGATACGAGCAGTACTTC.

The chain employs TRBV28 and TRBJ2-2, with TRBD2 identical over 10 bases. CDR1 and CDR2 (germline): MDHEN, SYDVKM. CDR3 length equals 15 residues. With V trimmed by 6 bases and J by 6 bases, 7 bases remained unmatched. DNA of the CDR3: TGTGCCAGCAGAATAAGCGGGAGGGCGTCCGGGGAGCTGTTTTTT. This codes for CASRISGRASGELFF. Based on the CDR3 plus reference TRBV28 and TRBJ2-2, the full variable domain is DVKVTQSSRYLVKRTGEKVFLECVQDMDHENMFWYRQDPGLGLRLIYFSYDVKMKEKGDIPEGYSVSREKKERFSLILESASTNQTSMYLCASRISGRASGELFFGEGSRLTVL.

The J gene is TRBJ1-1, the V gene TRBV7-2; 9 positions agree with TRBD1. Germline-derived CDR1 and CDR2 are SGHTA and FQGNSA. Trimming cost V 5 bases and J 4 bases; bases outside gene matches: 2. The CDR3 is 13 amino acids. CDR3 DNA sequence: TGTGCCAGCAGCGCGACAGGGGGCACTGAAGCTTTCTTT. It is translated as CASSATGGTEAFF.

The rearrangement uses TRBV11-2 and TRBJ2-1; 10 bases are shared with TRBD2. Germline assignment: CDR1 SGHAT and CDR2 FQNNGV. Trimming cost V 2 bases and J 5 bases; bases outside gene matches: 3. The CDR3 is 15 amino acids. In DNA form, the CDR3 reads TGTGCCAGCAGCTTAAATAGCGGGGGGCACAATGAGCAGTTCTTC. Translation gives CASSLNSGGHNEQFF.

V gene TRBV4-3 combines with J gene TRBJ2-3, with D perhaps TRBD2 (6 bases). V shed 3 bases and J shed 1 base, with 8 bases lying between them. This CDR3 region has 14 residues. In germline, CDR1 is LGHNA, CDR2 YSLEER. The CDR3 DNA reads TGCGCCAGCAGCCACTGGGGGGGCACAGATACGCAGTATTTT. As protein: CASSHWGGTDTQYF.

The V call is TRBV7-9, the J call TRBJ1-1; 9 positions agree with TRBD1. The CDR3 extends over 13 amino acids. J lost 4 bases, V lost 6 bases, and 3 bases had no gene match. Per germline, CDR1 SEHNR and CDR2 FQNEAQ (reference sequence). In DNA, the CDR3 is TGTGCCAGCAGGGAGACAGGGGGCACTGAAGCTTTCTTT. Its translation: CASRETGGTEAFF.

Note on this clone: It is unclear where the CDR3 begins or ends on the DNA, so no DNA is shown, and the CDR3 is as TCRdb lists it. The chain carries TRBV28 and TRBJ2-3; the table's D gene call, TRBD2, was not cross checked with the DNA. The CDR3 is 12 residues long, counting both termini. The germline gives CDR1 MDHEN, CDR2 SYDVKM. The CDR3 spells CASSWGGGASYF.

This rearrangement joins TRBV11-2 to TRBJ2-1; 9 nucleotides align to TRBD1. J gave up 7 bases and V 5 bases, and 9 bases lay outside the gene matches. The CDR3 runs 15 residues. Germline CDR1 is SGHAT and CDR2 is FQNNGV. The CDR3 DNA is TGTGCCAGCAGCCGGGAGGCGACAGGGGGGAATGAGCAGTTCTTC. The encoded protein is CASSREATGGNEQFF.

CDR3 nucleotide sequence: TGTGCCAGCAGTTGGGGGCGTAATGAAAAACTGTTTTTT. It codes for CASSWGRNEKLFF. The gene calls are TRBV28 and TRBJ1-4; a weak D match, TRBD1 (6 bases). V was clipped by 4 bases and J by 4 bases, with 7 bases between them. The CDR3 runs to 13 residues. The germline gives CDR1 MDHEN, CDR2 SYDVKM.

This clone has more than one count but fewer than ten. The chain combines TRBV6-5 with TRBJ1-1, with TRBD1 as a possible D gene (5 bases). V was trimmed by 2 bases and J by 1 base, leaving 11 bases between them. CDR1 MNHEY and CDR2 SVGAGI come from the germline V gene. The CDR3 spans 15 residues. CDR3 coding DNA: TGTGCCAGCAGTTACAGGGGAACGGCGAACACTGAAGCTTTCTTT. This translates into CASSYRGTANTEAFF.

The chain uses TRBV18 and TRBJ2-1, with 7 nucleotides matching TRBD2. This CDR3 region has 17 residues. In germline, CDR1 is KGHSH, CDR2 LQKENI. V shed 4 bases and J 4 bases; nucleotides not matched to a gene: 13. The CDR3: CASSLVRSLAAYNEQFF. As DNA, the CDR3 is TGTGCCAGCTCACTTGTTAGGTCGCTAGCGGCTTACAATGAGCAGTTCTTC.

The rearrangement uses TRBV2 and TRBJ1-1; D is ambiguous. The V end lost 7 bases, the J end lost 3 bases, and 12 bases lay between the germline ends. CDR3 size: 13 residues. Germline V gene data show CDR1 as SNHLY and CDR2 as FYNNEI. The DNA of the CDR3 is TGTGCCAGCAATGGGGAGGCGTACACTGAAGCTTTCTTT. Translating gives CASNGEAYTEAFF.

The chain is built from TRBV6-2 or TRBV6-3 and TRBJ2-1; 9 nucleotides match TRBD2. The CDR3 spans 15 residues. The germline V gene encodes CDR1 MNHEY and CDR2 SVGEGT. V dropped 4 bases and J dropped 5; count of bases not matched to a gene: 6. CDR3 DNA sequence: TGTGCCAGCAGTTTGGTTAGCGGGAGCCACAATGAGCAGTTCTTC. Translation: CASSLVSGSHNEQFF.

This clone was detected once. The rearrangement uses TRBV6-5 and TRBJ1-6, with unresolved D. The CDR3 contains 16 residues. Germline CDR1 reads MNHEY; CDR2 reads SVGAGI. The V end was cut by 0 bases, the J end by 3 bases, with 9 bases between. The CDR3 DNA reads TGTGCCAGCAGTTACTCGGCAGGAGGCTATAATTCACCCCTCCACTTT. It codes for CASSYSAGGYNSPLHF.

This clone was recorded once. This chain's CDR3 is CASSRPSPGQITTGELFF. The CDR3 bases are TGTGCCAGCAGTCGTCCAAGCCCGGGACAGATTACCACCGGGGAGCTGTTTTTT. V and J are TRBV6-2 or TRBV6-3 and TRBJ2-2; 7 nucleotides agree with TRBD1. The length of the CDR3 is 18 residues. With 5 bases clipped from V and 4 bases from J, the junction kept 16 bases outside the gene matches. From germline, CDR1 is MNHEY and CDR2 SVGEGT.

The chain employs TRBV3-1 (or the pseudogene TRBV3-2) and TRBJ1-2; 7 nucleotides match TRBD1. The junction had 7 bases not matched to a gene; V was cut back by 5 bases and J by 7 bases. The CDR3 runs to 13 residues. Germline assignment: CDR1 LGHDT and CDR2 YNNKEL (reference sequence). In DNA, the CDR3 is TGTGCCAGCAGCTTTACAGGGGATAGTGGCTACACCTTC. Its protein product is CASSFTGDSGYTF.

This chain links TRBV7-2 with TRBJ2-3, with a tentative D call TRBD2 (6 bases). CDR1 and CDR2 from the germline V gene are SGHTA and FQGNSA. V lost 5 bases, J lost 7 bases, and 16 bases lay in between. This CDR3 spans 14 amino acids. The CDR3 region has the DNA TGTGCCAGCAGCCCCTTAGCGGCTTTAAATACGCAGTATTTT. It codes for CASSPLAALNTQYF.

V and J are TRBV7-2 and TRBJ2-5; 9 nucleotides line up with TRBD2. This CDR3 contains 15 residues. The junction had 4 bases not matched to a gene; V was cut back by 0 bases and J by 5 bases. Germline V gene data show CDR1 as SGHTA and CDR2 as FQGNSA. The CDR3 DNA sequence: TGTGCCAGCAGCTTAGCAGGAGCGGGAGGCGAGACCCAGTACTTC. It codes for CASSLAGAGGETQYF.

CDR3 sequence reads: CASSQSQGIEAFF. The CDR3 DNA is TGCGCCAGCAGCCAATCACAGGGGATCGAAGCTTTCTTT. J is TRBJ1-1 and V is TRBV4-3, with 7 bases that match TRBD1. Losses at the gene ends were 2 bases for V and 8 bases for J; bases not matched to a gene: 5. CDR1 and CDR2 from the germline V gene are LGHNA and YSLEER. The CDR3 sequence is 13 residues long.

The rearrangement links TRBV7-2 to TRBJ1-2, with 8 bases lining up with TRBD1. Germline V gives CDR1 SGHTA, CDR2 FQGNSA. This CDR3 region has 13 residues. Losses at the gene ends were 4 bases for V and 8 bases for J; bases not matched to a gene: 6. CDR3 protein: CASSSGGDRGYTF. In nucleotides, the CDR3 is TGTGCCAGCAGCTCAGGGGGCGATCGGGGCTACACCTTC.

V usage is TRBV6-5 and J usage is TRBJ2-1; D call uncertain. Germline values: CDR1 MNHEY, CDR2 SVGAGI. V dropped 6 bases and J dropped 5 bases, with 5 bases sitting between them. The CDR3 is made up of 11 amino acids. The CDR3 sequence: CASRQDNEQFF. CDR3 in DNA: TGTGCCAGCAGGCAGGACAATGAGCAGTTCTTC.

V gene TRBV6-5 combines with J gene TRBJ1-3; tentatively, D is TRBD1 (6 bases). Germline V CDR1 and CDR2: MNHEY, SVGAGI. V lost 8 bases to trimming and J lost 3 bases, with 17 bases between them. CDR3 length equals 15 residues. DNA for the CDR3: TGTGCCAGCGGCCTGGGGGCCGAGGGTGGAAACACCATATATTTT. Translation: CASGLGAEGGNTIYF.

A single count supports this clone. The rearrangement links TRBV5-5 to TRBJ2-7, with no clear D. CDR3 length equals 14 residues. The germline CDR1 and CDR2 sequences are SGHKS and YYEKEE (reference sequence). Trimming stripped 4 bases from V and 2 bases from J, with 13 bases between. The CDR3: CASSPFPQTYEQYF. The CDR3 DNA sequence: TGTGCCAGCAGCCCGTTCCCGCAGACCTACGAGCAGTACTTC.

The CDR3 here is CASSQGGALVYGYTF. DNA for the CDR3: TGCGCCAGCAGCCAAGGGGGCGCTTTGGTCTATGGCTACACCTTC. The rearrangement uses TRBV4-3 and TRBJ1-2, with D perhaps TRBD1 (5 bases). The CDR3 covers 15 residues. The germline V and J ends were trimmed by 1 base and 4 bases, with 13 bases remaining between them. CDR1 is LGHNA, CDR2 YSLEER, per germline.

The chain has TRBV6-6 and TRBJ1-3, with D uncertain. CDR3 length: 15 amino acids. CDR1 and CDR2 from the germline V gene are MNHNY and SVGAGI (reference sequence). Trimming took 5 bases from V and 3 from J, leaving 14 bases between them. The CDR3 protein is CASSKDGEGGNTIYF. CDR3 DNA: TGTGCCAGCAGTAAGGACGGCGAGGGTGGAAACACCATATATTTT.

The rearrangement joins TRBV19 to TRBJ2-3; 13 nucleotides agree with TRBD2. The CDR3 is made up of 17 amino acids. The V and J ends lost 3 bases and 4 bases, in that order; junction bases with no gene match: 7. The germline CDR1 and CDR2 sequences are LNHDA and SQIVND (reference sequence). CDR3 DNA sequence: TGTGCCAGTAGTATGTTGACTAGCGGGGGGCGAGCAGATACGCAGTATTTT. Protein sequence: CASSMLTSGGRADTQYF.